Presented here are 28 T cell receptor beta chains from one specimen sequenced in a study of Ad26.COV2.S vaccination and SARS-CoV-2 variants. Treatment in this sample: some 19 received Ad26.COV2.S at low or high dose, single or two shots; about 5 received placebo; per-sample allocation not given. Samples came from day 63 after the first vaccine or placebo injection. The repertoire was sequenced with immunoSEQ multiplex PCR; TCRdb's copy has only in-frame clones and lacks some. This sample has 250,000 or so clones, with approximately 88% found just once. The material was peripheral blood, obtained in a trial of Ad26.COV2.S vaccine versus placebo. These receptors were collected from a person between 18 and 60 years old who received the Ad26.COV2.S COVID-19 vaccine or a placebo.

The chain couples TRBV15 to TRBJ2-7, with D possibly being TRBD1 (6 bases). The CDR3 consists of 13 residues. Germline CDR1 LNHNV, CDR2 YYDKDF (reference sequence). V gave up 0 bases and J gave up 6 bases, with 9 bases separating them. CDR3 in amino acids: CATSRDRGREQYF. CDR3 nucleotides: TGTGCCACCAGCAGAGACAGGGGTCGCGAGCAGTACTTC.

This clone was found once. The CDR3 sequence is CAKNLRDRGGYTF. The CDR3 DNA is TGTGCCAAAAACCTCCGGGACAGGGGAGGCTACACCTTC. The J gene is TRBJ1-2, the V gene TRBV27; TRBD1 aligns across 10 bases. The CDR3 extends over 13 amino acids. The V and J ends lost 10 bases and 8 bases, in that order; junction bases with no gene match: 10. Germline V gives CDR1 MNHEY, CDR2 SMNVEV (reference sequence).

The chain joins TRBV19 to TRBJ1-2; 7 bases agree with TRBD1. The V gene end was trimmed by 4 bases and the J gene end by 4 bases; junction bases not matched to a gene: 12. This CDR3 has 16 amino acids. The germline V gene encodes CDR1 LNHDA and CDR2 SQIVND (reference sequence). CDR3 sequence reads: CASSSPGQLLRYGYTF. As DNA, the CDR3 is TGTGCCAGTAGTAGCCCGGGACAGTTGCTTCGCTATGGCTACACCTTC.

The V gene is TRBV19, the J gene TRBJ2-3, with 15 bases aligning to TRBD2. Trimming removed 4 bases from V and 2 bases from J; junction bases left unmatched: 1. The V gene's germline CDR1 is LNHDA and CDR2 SQIVND (reference sequence). This CDR3 is built from 16 residues. CDR3 sequence reads: CASSRTSGRVTDTQYF. CDR3 bases: TGTGCCAGTAGTAGGACTAGCGGGAGGGTCACAGATACGCAGTATTTT.

This chain connects TRBV3-1 (or the pseudogene TRBV3-2) to TRBJ2-5, with D tentatively TRBD2 (5 bases). Trimming shortened V by 5 bases and J by 1 base, and 8 bases separated the two germline ends. In germline, CDR1 is LGHDT, CDR2 YNNKEL (reference sequence). This CDR3 comprises 13 residues. The CDR3 sequence: CASSRGPQETQYF. The CDR3 bases are TGTGCCAGCAGCAGAGGGCCCCAAGAGACCCAGTACTTC.

The chain carries TRBV7-2 and TRBJ1-6, with D possibly TRBD1 on 6 matching bases. The germline V gene encodes CDR1 SGHTA and CDR2 FQGNSA. The CDR3 extends over 17 amino acids. V lost 8 bases and J 0 bases, leaving 17 bases between the germline ends. The CDR3 loop reads CASLPSGGGSYNSPLHF. The CDR3 DNA is TGTGCCAGCCTGCCCTCGGGGGGCGGCTCCTATAATTCACCCCTCCACTTT.

V and J are TRBV2 and TRBJ1-5; a possible D gene is TRBD1 (6 bases). This CDR3 spans 13 amino acids. The V end was cut by 9 bases, the J end by 3 bases, with 12 bases between. Germline lookup yields CDR1 SNHLY and CDR2 FYNNEI. The chain's CDR3 is CASVQGYNQPQHF. Here the CDR3 DNA reads TGTGCCAGTGTACAGGGCTACAATCAGCCCCAGCATTTT. The full variable domain, with the rest looked up from reference TRBV2 and TRBJ1-5, is EPEVTQTPSHQVTQMGQEVILRCVPISNHLYFYWYRQILGQKVEFLVSFYNNEISEKSEIFDDQFSVERPDGSNFTLKIRSTKLEDSAMYFCASVQGYNQPQHFGDGTRLSIL.

The chain has TRBV4-3 and TRBJ2-3, with D unresolved. The germline gives CDR1 LGHNA, CDR2 YSLEER. V lost 0 bases to trimming and J lost 3 bases, with 22 bases between them. The CDR3 runs 19 residues. In DNA, the CDR3 is TGCGCCAGCAGCCAAGAGGGCCCCTTCCTCAGTAGATGGACAGATACGCAGTATTTT. Amino acid sequence: CASSQEGPFLSRWTDTQYF.

This sequence joins TRBV19 and TRBJ1-2; perhaps TRBD1 as D (5 bases). Per germline, CDR1 LNHDA and CDR2 SQIVND (reference sequence). Trimming removed 5 bases from V and 0 bases from J, with 7 bases in between. The CDR3 extends over 13 amino acids. The DNA for the CDR3 is TGTGCCAGTAGTGGGGCAACTAACTATGGCTACACCTTC. It encodes CASSGATNYGYTF.

The chain is built from TRBV5-4 and TRBJ2-4; 9 bases align to TRBD2. After removal of 0 bases from V and 5 bases from J, the junction contained 0 bases not matched to a gene. Germline V gene sequence: CDR1 SGHNT, CDR2 YYREEE (reference sequence). The CDR3 has 14 amino acids. For the CDR3, the DNA is TGTGCCAGCAGCTTGGGCGGGAGGGAAAACATTCAGTACTTC. Protein sequence: CASSLGGRENIQYF.

The chain uses TRBV6-5 and TRBJ2-4; tentatively, D is TRBD1 or TRBD2 (6 bases each). Trimming removed 0 bases at V and 1 base at J, with 10 bases between. The CDR3 runs to 16 residues. Germline loops: CDR1 MNHEY, CDR2 SVGAGI. CDR3 sequence reads: CASSYSPGAAKNIQYF. CDR3 coding DNA: TGTGCCAGCAGTTACTCTCCGGGGGCGGCCAAAAACATTCAGTACTTC.

J is TRBJ2-5 and V is TRBV18; 11 positions match TRBD1. Germline lookup yields CDR1 KGHSH and CDR2 LQKENI. The CDR3 loop spans 14 amino acids. Germline trimming cut 4 bases from V and 3 bases from J; bases unmatched to any gene: 1. CDR3 residues: CASSRDRGKETQYF. The CDR3 DNA follows: TGTGCCAGCTCACGGGACAGGGGGAAAGAGACCCAGTACTTC.

The gene calls are TRBV7-9 and TRBJ2-2, with D possibly matching TRBD2 (6 bases). CDR1 is SEHNR, CDR2 FQNEAQ, per germline (reference sequence). V lost 1 base to trimming and J lost 3 bases, with 12 bases between them. The CDR3 is made up of 16 amino acids. CDR3 sequence (DNA): TGTGCCAGCAGCTTAGATTCGGGGGTCCACACCGGGGAGCTGTTTTTT. Protein product: CASSLDSGVHTGELFF.

The gene calls are TRBV24-1 and TRBJ2-2; D ambiguous. V lost 6 bases and J 0 bases, leaving 13 bases between the germline ends. This CDR3 is built from 16 residues. The germline CDR1 and CDR2 sequences are KGHDR and SFDVKD. The CDR3 spells CATSTIKEPNTGELFF. As DNA, the CDR3 is TGTGCCACCAGTACTATAAAAGAGCCGAACACCGGGGAGCTGTTTTTT.

This chain uses TRBV4-3 with TRBJ2-1; D not certain. CDR1 is LGHNA, CDR2 YSLEER, per germline. V was cut by 0 bases and J by 5 bases, with 11 bases left in between. CDR3 length: 15 amino acids. CDR3 sequence: CASSQDRAADNEQFF. For the CDR3, the DNA is TGCGCCAGCAGCCAAGATCGAGCAGCTGACAATGAGCAGTTCTTC.

This chain connects TRBV30 to TRBJ1-2, with no clear D. There are 11 residues in the CDR3. CDR1 and CDR2 (germline): GTSNPN, SVGIG (reference sequence). V was cut by 2 bases and J by 4 bases, with 5 bases left in between. CDR3 region: CAWSHIYGYTF. Written as DNA, the CDR3 is TGTGCCTGGAGTCACATCTATGGCTACACCTTC.

This clone has just one count. The chain uses TRBV7-4 and TRBJ2-3; no clear D. The CDR3 covers 15 residues. The V gene lost 7 bases and the J gene lost 1 base, with 15 bases spanning the gap. The V gene's germline CDR1 is SGHVT and CDR2 SQSDAQ. The CDR3 DNA is TGTGCCAGCACCCAAAGAATCCTTGGCACAGATACGCAGTATTTT. Translation: CASTQRILGTDTQYF.

The chain is built from TRBV18 and TRBJ2-1; the match to TRBD2 covers 9 bases. Per the germline V gene, CDR1 is KGHSH and CDR2 is LQKENI. The CDR3 has 16 amino acids. V dropped 4 bases and J dropped 6; count of bases not matched to a gene: 10. The CDR3, as DNA: TGTGCCAGCTCACTACACCCCGGGACTAGCCCCAATGAGCAGTTCTTC. It specifies CASSLHPGTSPNEQFF.

This clone appeared once. The chain couples TRBV19 to TRBJ1-1; D is ambiguous. The CDR3 runs 11 residues. Germline CDR1 is LNHDA and CDR2 is SQIVND (reference sequence). V lost 6 bases to trimming and J lost 6 bases, with 8 bases between them. For the CDR3, the DNA is TGTGCCAGTAGAGGTTCCGCTGAAGCTTTCTTT. This encodes CASRGSAEAFF.

The rearrangement uses TRBV6-4 and TRBJ2-7; weak D call: TRBD2 (5 bases). This CDR3 has 11 amino acids. V was pared by 5 bases and J by 7 bases, with 9 bases between. Germline CDR1 MRHNA, CDR2 SNTAGT. CDR3 coding DNA: TGTGCCAGCAGTCGGGGTAGGGAGCAGTACGTC. Its translation: CASSRGREQYV.

The rearrangement links TRBV14 to TRBJ1-3; possibly TRBD1 for D (6 bases). Per germline, CDR1 SGHDN and CDR2 FVKESK. Trimming removed 4 bases from V and 2 bases from J, with 12 bases in between. The CDR3 is 15 amino acids. CDR3: CASSPHRDPGNTIYF. The CDR3 coding sequence is TGTGCCAGCAGCCCCCACAGGGATCCTGGAAACACCATATATTTT.

The chain carries TRBV28 and TRBJ1-5; 8 bases are a match to TRBD1. The CDR3 sequence is 15 residues long. CDR1 MDHEN and CDR2 SYDVKM come from the germline V gene. V lost 6 bases and J lost 6; bases outside the gene matches: 10. The CDR3 nucleotides are TGTGCCAGCAGCTCCTTATCAGGGGGCGGTCAGCCCCAGCATTTT. Translation: CASSSLSGGGQPQHF.

The chain links TRBV10-3 to TRBJ2-3; 11 positions match TRBD2. The CDR3 spans 16 residues. V trimming: 3 bases; J trimming: 7 bases; junction bases outside the gene matches: 9. Germline CDR1 is ENHRY and CDR2 is SYGVKD. The CDR3 sequence: CAISEVGTSGSNTQYF. The CDR3 region has the DNA TGTGCCATCAGTGAAGTTGGGACTAGCGGATCAAATACGCAGTATTTT.

The chain combines TRBV5-4 with TRBJ1-2; D not resolved. This CDR3 region has 12 residues. The V end was cut by 4 bases, the J end by 8 bases, with 12 bases between. CDR1 and CDR2 (germline): SGHNT, YYREEE (reference sequence). Here the CDR3 reads CASSQMRYGYTF. CDR3 bases: TGTGCCAGCAGCCAAATGAGGTACGGCTACACCTTC.

The V call is TRBV12-3 or TRBV12-4, the J call TRBJ2-3; D unclear. There are 11 residues in the CDR3. V lost 10 bases and J 1 base, leaving 6 bases between the germline ends. The DNA for the CDR3 is TGTGCCACAGGCCGCACAGATACGCAGTATTTT. Its translation is CATGRTDTQYF.

This sequence joins TRBV29-1 and TRBJ1-1; no firm D call. The V end was cut by 7 bases, the J end by 6 bases, with 18 bases between. Germline V gene lookup returns CDR1 SQVTM and CDR2 ANQGSEA. CDR3 size: 13 residues. The CDR3 loop reads CSGTRTPVAEAFF. The CDR3 DNA follows: TGCAGCGGGACGAGGACTCCCGTCGCTGAAGCTTTCTTT.

The chain's CDR3 is CSAKTSGRNEQFF. The CDR3 DNA is TGCAGCGCAAAGACTAGCGGGAGGAATGAGCAGTTCTTC. The chain couples TRBV29-1 to TRBJ2-1; 13 bases line up with TRBD2. Germline V gene sequence: CDR1 SQVTM, CDR2 ANQGSEA. This CDR3 contains 13 residues. Germline trimming cut 7 bases from V and 7 bases from J; bases unmatched to any gene: 4.

This chain links TRBV7-9 with TRBJ2-1, with TRBD1 as a possible D gene (5 bases). CDR1 and CDR2 (germline): SEHNR, FQNEAQ (reference sequence). Trimming removed 0 bases from V and 8 bases from J, with 11 bases in between. The CDR3 length is 14 residues. The DNA for the CDR3 is TGTGCCAGCAGCTTAGCTGGGGCCGGGTATGAGCAGTTCTTC. Residues: CASSLAGAGYEQFF.